This T cell receptor beta chain was identified in a study of blood T cell repertoires in COVID-19. Study-wide background: Samples representing acute and convalescent COVID-19 were sourced from the United States, Italy and Spain. Nucleic acid was either cDNA or gDNA, and it came from T cells, B-cell-depleted T cells, or PBMCs.

This clone was seen more than once but under ten times. In the original processing: Amplification with reference gene primers provided the estimates of nucleated cell counts. This table comes from immunoSEQ multiplex PCR, and its TCRdb copy is limited to in-frame clones, with some not included. That table is the source of V, J and clone size, and D and trimming were worked out from the DNA. Among about 110,000 clones listed, 75% to 90% were seen once. The clonotype was recovered from a woman aged 45-59 years with acute or convalescent COVID-19. The specimen sequenced was peripheral blood.

CDR3 bases: TGTGCCAGCTCACCCCCAAATAACCTAGGAGGCTACACCTTC. Encoded protein: CASSPPNNLGGYTF. The V call is TRBV18, the J call TRBJ1-2; D remains unclear. V shed 3 bases and J shed 8 bases, with 16 bases lying between them. This CDR3 region has 14 residues. The V gene's germline CDR1 is KGHSH and CDR2 LQKENI. Drawing the rest from reference TRBV18 and TRBJ1-2, the complete variable domain is NAGVMQNPRHLVRRRGQEARLRCSPMKGHSHVYWYRQLPEEGLKFMVYLQKENIIDESGMPKERFSAEFPKEGPSILRIQQVVRGDSAAYFCASSPPNNLGGYTFGSGTRLTVV.